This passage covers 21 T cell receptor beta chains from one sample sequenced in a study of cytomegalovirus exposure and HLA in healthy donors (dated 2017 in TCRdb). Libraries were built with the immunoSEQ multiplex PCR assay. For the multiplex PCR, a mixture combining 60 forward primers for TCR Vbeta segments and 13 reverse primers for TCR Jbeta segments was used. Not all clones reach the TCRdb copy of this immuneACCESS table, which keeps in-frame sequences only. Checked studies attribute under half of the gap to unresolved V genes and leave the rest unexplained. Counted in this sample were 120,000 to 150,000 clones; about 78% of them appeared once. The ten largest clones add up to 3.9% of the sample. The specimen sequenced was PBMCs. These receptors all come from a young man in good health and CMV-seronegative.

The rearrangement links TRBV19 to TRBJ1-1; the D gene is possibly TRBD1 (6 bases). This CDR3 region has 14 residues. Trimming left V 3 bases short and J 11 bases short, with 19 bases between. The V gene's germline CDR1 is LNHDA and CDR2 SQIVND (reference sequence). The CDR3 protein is CASSIPNNRAEAFF. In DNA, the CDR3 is TGTGCCAGTAGTATCCCCAACAACAGGGCGGAGGCTTTCTTT.

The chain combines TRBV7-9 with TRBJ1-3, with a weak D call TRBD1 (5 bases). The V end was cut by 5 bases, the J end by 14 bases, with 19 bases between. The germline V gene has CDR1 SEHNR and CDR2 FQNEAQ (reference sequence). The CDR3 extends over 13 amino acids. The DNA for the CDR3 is TGTGCCAGCAGCCCCGGGGGGAATAGTCCTCTATATTTT. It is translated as CASSPGGNSPLYF.

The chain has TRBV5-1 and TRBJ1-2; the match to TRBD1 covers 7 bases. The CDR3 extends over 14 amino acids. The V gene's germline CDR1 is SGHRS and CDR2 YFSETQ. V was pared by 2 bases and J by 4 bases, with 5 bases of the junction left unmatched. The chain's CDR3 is CASSLTGDFYGYTF. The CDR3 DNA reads TGCGCCAGCAGCTTAACAGGGGACTTCTATGGCTACACCTTC.

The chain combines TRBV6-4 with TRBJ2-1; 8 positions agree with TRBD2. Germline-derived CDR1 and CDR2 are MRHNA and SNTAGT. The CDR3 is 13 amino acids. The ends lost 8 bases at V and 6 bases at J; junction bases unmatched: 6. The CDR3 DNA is TGTGCCAGCTCCTCGGGGACTAGCAATGAGCAGTTCTTC. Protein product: CASSSGTSNEQFF.

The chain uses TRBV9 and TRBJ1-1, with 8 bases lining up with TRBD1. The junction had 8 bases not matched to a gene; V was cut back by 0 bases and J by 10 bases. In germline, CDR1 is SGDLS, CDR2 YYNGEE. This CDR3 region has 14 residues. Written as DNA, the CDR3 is TGTGCCAGCAGCGTAGGGCCGGACAGGGCCACAGCTTTCTTT. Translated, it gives CASSVGPDRATAFF.

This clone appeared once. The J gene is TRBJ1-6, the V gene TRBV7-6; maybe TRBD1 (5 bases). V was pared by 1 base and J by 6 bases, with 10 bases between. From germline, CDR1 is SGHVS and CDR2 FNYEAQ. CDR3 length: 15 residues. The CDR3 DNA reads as TGTGCCAGCAGCTTAGGGGCAGGGTTTAATTCACCCCTCCACTTT. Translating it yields CASSLGAGFNSPLHF.

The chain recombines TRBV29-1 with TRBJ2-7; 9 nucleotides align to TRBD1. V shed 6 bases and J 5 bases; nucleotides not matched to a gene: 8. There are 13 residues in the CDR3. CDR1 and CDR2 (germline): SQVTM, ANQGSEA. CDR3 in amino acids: CSVAGTGSHEQYF. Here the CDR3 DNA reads TGCAGCGTGGCCGGGACAGGGTCCCACGAGCAGTACTTC.

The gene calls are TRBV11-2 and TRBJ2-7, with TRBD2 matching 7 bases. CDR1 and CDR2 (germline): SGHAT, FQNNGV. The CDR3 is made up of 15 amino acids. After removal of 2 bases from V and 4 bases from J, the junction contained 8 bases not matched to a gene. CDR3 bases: TGTGCCAGCAGCTTAAGTCTGGCCGGGGGGTACGAGCAGTACTTC. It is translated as CASSLSLAGGYEQYF.

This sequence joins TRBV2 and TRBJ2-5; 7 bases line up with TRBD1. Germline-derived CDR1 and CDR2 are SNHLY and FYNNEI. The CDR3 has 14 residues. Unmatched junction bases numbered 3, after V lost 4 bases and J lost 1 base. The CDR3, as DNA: TGTGCCAGCAGTGGGGACAGATCCCAAGAGACCCAGTACTTC. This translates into CASSGDRSQETQYF.

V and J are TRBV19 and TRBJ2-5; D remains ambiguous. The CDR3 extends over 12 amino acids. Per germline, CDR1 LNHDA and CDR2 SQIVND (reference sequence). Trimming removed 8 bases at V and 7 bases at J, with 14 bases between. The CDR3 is CASSNATGTQYF. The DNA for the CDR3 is TGTGCCAGTTCAAATGCCACGGGGACCCAGTACTTC.

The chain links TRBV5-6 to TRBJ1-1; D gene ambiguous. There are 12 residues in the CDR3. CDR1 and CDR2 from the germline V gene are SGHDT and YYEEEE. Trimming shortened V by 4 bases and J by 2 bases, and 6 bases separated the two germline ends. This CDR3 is CASSLKNTEAFF. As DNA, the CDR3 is TGTGCCAGCAGCCTTAAAAACACTGAAGCTTTCTTT.

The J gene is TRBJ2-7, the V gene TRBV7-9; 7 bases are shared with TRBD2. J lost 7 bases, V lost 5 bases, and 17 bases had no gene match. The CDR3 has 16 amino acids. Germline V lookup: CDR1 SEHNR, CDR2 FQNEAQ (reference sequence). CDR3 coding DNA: TGTGCCAGCAGCCCAGTGGGGGGGGAGGGGCTTGGAGAGCAGTACTTC. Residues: CASSPVGGEGLGEQYF.

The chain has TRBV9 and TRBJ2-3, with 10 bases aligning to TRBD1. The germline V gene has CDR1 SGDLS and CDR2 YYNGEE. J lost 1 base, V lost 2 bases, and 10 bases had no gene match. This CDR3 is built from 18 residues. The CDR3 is CASSVPGQGPLGTDTQYF. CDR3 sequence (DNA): TGTGCCAGCAGCGTCCCGGGACAGGGGCCCTTAGGCACAGATACGCAGTATTTT.

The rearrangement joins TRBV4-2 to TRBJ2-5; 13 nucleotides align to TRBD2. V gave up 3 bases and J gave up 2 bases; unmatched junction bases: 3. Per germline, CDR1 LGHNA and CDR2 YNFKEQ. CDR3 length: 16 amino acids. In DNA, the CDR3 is TGTGCCAGCAGCCAGAGACTAGCGGGGGGTCAAGAGACCCAGTACTTC. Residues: CASSQRLAGGQETQYF.

The CDR3 spells CASSPGLAGVSETQYF. In nucleotides, the CDR3 is TGCGCCAGCAGCCCGGGACTAGCGGGAGTCTCTGAGACCCAGTACTTC. The J gene is TRBJ2-5, the V gene TRBV5-1, with 14 positions matching TRBD2. This CDR3 comprises 16 residues. The germline gives CDR1 SGHRS, CDR2 YFSETQ. V dropped 4 bases and J dropped 5; count of bases not matched to a gene: 7. The full variable domain, its missing parts supplied by reference TRBV5-1 and TRBJ2-5, is KAGVTQTPRYLIKTRGQQVTLSCSPISGHRSVSWYQQTPGQGLQFLFEYFSETQRNKGNFPGRFSGRQFSNSRSEMNVSTLELGDSALYLCASSPGLAGVSETQYFGPGTRLLVL.

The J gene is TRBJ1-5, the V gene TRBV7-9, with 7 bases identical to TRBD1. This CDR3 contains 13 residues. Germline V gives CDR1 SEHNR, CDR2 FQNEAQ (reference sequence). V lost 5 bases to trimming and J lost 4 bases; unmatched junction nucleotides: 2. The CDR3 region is CASSRGQNQPQHF. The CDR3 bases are TGTGCCAGCAGCAGGGGGCAAAATCAGCCCCAGCATTTT. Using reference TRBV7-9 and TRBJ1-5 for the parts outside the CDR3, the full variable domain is DTGVSQNPRHKITKRGQNVTFRCDPISEHNRLYWYRQTLGQGPEFLTYFQNEAQLEKSRLLSDRFSAERPKGSFSTLEIQRTEQGDSAMYLCASSRGQNQPQHFGDGTRLSIL.

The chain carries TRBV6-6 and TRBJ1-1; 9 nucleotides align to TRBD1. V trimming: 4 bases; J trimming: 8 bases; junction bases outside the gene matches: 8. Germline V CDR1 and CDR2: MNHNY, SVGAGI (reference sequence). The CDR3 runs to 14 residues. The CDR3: CASSSQQGANEAFF. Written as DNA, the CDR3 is TGTGCCAGCAGTTCTCAACAGGGGGCAAACGAAGCTTTCTTT.

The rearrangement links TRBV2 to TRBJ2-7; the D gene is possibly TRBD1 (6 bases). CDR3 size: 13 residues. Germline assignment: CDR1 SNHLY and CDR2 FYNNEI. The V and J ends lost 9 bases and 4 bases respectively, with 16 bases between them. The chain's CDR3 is CARRDLGGYEQYF. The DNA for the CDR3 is TGTGCCAGGAGGGACCTAGGGGGTTACGAGCAGTACTTC.

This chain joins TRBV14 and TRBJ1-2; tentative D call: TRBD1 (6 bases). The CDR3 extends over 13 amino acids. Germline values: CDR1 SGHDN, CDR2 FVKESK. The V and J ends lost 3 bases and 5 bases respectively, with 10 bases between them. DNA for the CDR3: TGTGCCAGCAGCCAGGACAGATTTTATGGCTACACCTTC. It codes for CASSQDRFYGYTF.

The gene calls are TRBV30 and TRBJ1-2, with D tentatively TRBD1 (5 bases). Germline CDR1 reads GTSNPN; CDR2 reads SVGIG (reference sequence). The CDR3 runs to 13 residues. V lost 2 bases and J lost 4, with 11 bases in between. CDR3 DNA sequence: TGTGCCTGGAGTTCGGGGGTCCCCTATGGCTACACCTTC. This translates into CAWSSGVPYGYTF. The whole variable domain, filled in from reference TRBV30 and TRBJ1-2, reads SQTIHQWPATLVQPVGSPLSLECTVEGTSNPNLYWYRQAAGRGLQLLFYSVGIGQISSEVPQNLSASRPQDRQFILSSKKLLLSDSGFYLCAWSSGVPYGYTFGSGTRLTVV.

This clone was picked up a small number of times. DNA for the CDR3: TGCGCCAGCGCCCTTTACTCCAATGAGCAGTTCTTC. This gives the protein CASALYSNEQFF. The J gene is TRBJ2-1, the V gene TRBV5-1; D not certain. This CDR3 region has 12 residues. Germline V gene sequence: CDR1 SGHRS, CDR2 YFSETQ. V lost 7 bases and J lost 6, with 11 bases in between.